This TCR beta chain was observed in a study of shared clonotypes between healthy human individuals. Points from the study as a whole: The researchers took only blood, and tissue repertoires probably look different.

Each sorted subset replicate got 200 ng genomic DNA, tens of thousands of genomes. This table comes from immunoSEQ multiplex PCR, and its TCRdb copy is limited to in-frame clones, with some not included. The profile shows 2.3 million or so clones, more than 80% of them singletons. As for this clone: Antigen specificity is unknown.

V lost 3 bases to trimming and J lost 1 base, with 15 bases between them. This CDR3 contains 17 residues. From germline, CDR1 is MNHEY and CDR2 SMNVEV (reference sequence). The material sequenced was naive CD4+ T cells from PBMCs. Subset reported: CD45RA+ positively selected. The rearrangement links TRBV27 to TRBJ1-4; the D is unclear. The receptor was derived from a man aged 18 to 35 in good health. Some clones in this sample may be carry-over from other donors' samples. Written as DNA, the CDR3 is TGTGCCAGCAGTTTCCGATTTAACTGGGGAACTAATGAAAAACTGTTTTTT. This encodes CASSFRFNWGTNEKLFF.